This TCR beta chain is from a study of cytomegalovirus exposure and HLA in healthy donors. This PCR relied on a set of 60 Vbeta primers and 13 Jbeta primers. Libraries were prepared by immunoSEQ multiplex PCR; TCRdb keeps only in-frame clonotypes and omits some of them. The data show fewer than 250,000 clones, around 80% seen once. The sample holds one count of this clone. Germline-derived CDR1 and CDR2 are SGDLS and YYNGEE. V shed 0 bases and J 5 bases; nucleotides not matched to a gene: 6. This CDR3 contains 15 residues. This chain uses TRBV9 with TRBJ2-7; 9 bases line up with TRBD1. The sequence was collected from a middle-aged man in good health and CMV-seropositive. The sample consisted of PBMCs. The CDR3: CASSVVNRGRHEQYF. CDR3 sequence (DNA): TGTGCCAGCAGCGTAGTGAACAGGGGGCGACACGAGCAGTACTTC.